A single sample gave rise to the 17 T cell receptor beta chains below, sequenced in a study of long-term antiretroviral therapy in people with HIV. Assay version v3.0 of immunoSEQ was used, and it was run at survey level. Produced via immunoSEQ multiplex PCR; TCRdb's table is partial and in-frame only. Among approximately 22,000 clones, approximately 80% were seen once, and the ten largest hold about a fifth. This material consisted of unsorted PBMCs, taken 0.1 years before starting antiretroviral therapy. The receptors were gathered from a man aged 18 to 29 with HIV.

This clone has just a few counts. The V gene is TRBV5-1, the J gene TRBJ2-7; the match to TRBD1 covers 11 bases. The CDR3 is 14 residues long. V lost 3 bases, J lost 5 bases, and 4 bases stayed unmatched. CDR1 SGHRS and CDR2 YFSETQ come from the germline V gene. This chain's CDR3 is CASSSGQGADEQYF. In DNA, the CDR3 is TGCGCCAGCAGCTCAGGACAGGGGGCGGACGAGCAGTACTTC.

The gene calls are TRBV5-4 and TRBJ2-1, with TRBD2 as a possible D gene (6 bases). Trimming stripped 1 base from V and 2 bases from J, with 10 bases between. Germline values: CDR1 SGHNT, CDR2 YYREEE (reference sequence). This CDR3 contains 15 residues. In DNA, the CDR3 is TGTGCCAGCAGCTTGTTGGAGGGACCCTACAATGAGCAGTTCTTC. Protein sequence: CASSLLEGPYNEQFF.

The rearrangement joins TRBV15 to TRBJ2-5; D unclear. CDR3 length equals 13 residues. The germline V gene encodes CDR1 LNHNV and CDR2 YYDKDF (reference sequence). V lost 1 base to trimming and J lost 5 bases, with 8 bases between them. CDR3 sequence (DNA): TGTGCCACCAGCAGAGTCCCGCCCGAGACCCAGTACTTC. Protein product: CATSRVPPETQYF.

This clone was picked up a small number of times. This rearrangement joins TRBV19 to TRBJ2-2, with unresolved D. V was shortened by 1 base and J by 4 bases, with 7 bases between the two germline ends. The CDR3 has 14 residues. CDR1 and CDR2 from the germline V gene are LNHDA and SQIVND (reference sequence). CDR3 amino acids: CASSIGKGTGELFF. CDR3 nucleotide sequence: TGTGCCAGTAGTATAGGGAAAGGCACCGGGGAGCTGTTTTTT.

The chain joins TRBV13 to TRBJ2-7; D is ambiguous. CDR1 and CDR2 from the germline V gene are PRHDT and FYEKMQ (reference sequence). V shed 5 bases and J shed 6 bases, with 20 bases lying between them. This CDR3 has 15 residues. The CDR3 DNA is TGTGCCAGCAGCCCACCCAAATCCCTCACCTCCGAGCAGTACTTC. This sequence encodes CASSPPKSLTSEQYF.

The chain uses TRBV5-5 and TRBJ1-2; possible D gene TRBD1, 5 bases. Per the germline V gene, CDR1 is SGHKS and CDR2 is YYEKEE (reference sequence). The CDR3 covers 16 residues. V gave up 3 bases and J gave up 4 bases, with 19 bases separating them. The CDR3 bases are TGTGCCAGCAGCTCATTCAGGGACCGTAATACCTATGGCTACACCTTC. Protein sequence: CASSSFRDRNTYGYTF.

The V call is TRBV6-6, the J call TRBJ2-3; D is uncertain. The CDR3 is 14 residues long. The V gene lost 2 bases and the J gene lost 4 bases, with 10 bases spanning the gap. In germline, CDR1 is MNHNY, CDR2 SVGAGI (reference sequence). Here the CDR3 DNA reads TGTGCCAGCAGTTACCGGAGAGAGGCAGATACGCAGTATTTT. Translated: CASSYRREADTQYF.

This chain links TRBV6-1 with TRBJ1-2; possibly TRBD1 for D (5 bases). From germline, CDR1 is MNHNS and CDR2 SASEGT. CDR3 size: 14 residues. The V gene lost 2 bases and the J gene lost 8 bases, with 15 bases spanning the gap. CDR3 loop: CASSESPGMSGYTF. CDR3 DNA sequence: TGTGCCAGCAGTGAATCCCCAGGGATGAGCGGCTACACCTTC.

CDR3 DNA: TGTGCCAGCAGCTTAAGTCATTTGGTTTGGGGTTCATACTATGGCTACACCTTC. Translated: CASSLSHLVWGSYYGYTF. V is TRBV11-2 and J is TRBJ1-2; no clear D gene. Germline-derived CDR1 and CDR2 are SGHAT and FQNNGV. V shed 2 bases and J shed 3 bases, with 22 bases lying between them. The CDR3 loop spans 18 amino acids.

As regards this clone: One end of the junction fails to match germline, which may point to a read error. The chain is built from TRBV7-2 and TRBJ2-5; a possible D gene is TRBD2 (5 bases). Germline V lookup: CDR1 SGHTA, CDR2 FQGNSA. The CDR3 spans 12 residues. The CDR3 sequence: CASSVARETQYF. The CDR3 nucleotides read TGTGCCAGCAGCGTAGCGCGAGAGACCCAGTACTTC. The full variable domain, its missing parts supplied by reference TRBV7-2 and TRBJ2-5, is GAGVSQSPSNKVTEKGKDVELRCDPISGHTALYWYRQSLGQGLEFLIYFQGNSAPDKSGLPSDRFSAERTGGSVSTLTIQRTQQEDSAVYLCASSVARETQYFGPGTRLLVL.

The rearrangement links TRBV30 to TRBJ2-7, with a weak D call TRBD2 (7 bases). CDR1 is GTSNPN, CDR2 SVGIG, per germline (reference sequence). Trimming pared 3 bases from V and 2 bases from J, leaving 17 bases between. The CDR3 runs 15 residues. The CDR3, as DNA: TGTGCCTGGAGATGGGGGGGCGCAGGAACCTACGAGCAGTACTTC. This gives the protein CAWRWGGAGTYEQYF.

This chain joins TRBV6-4 and TRBJ2-1; 7 nucleotides align to TRBD2. The germline V gene encodes CDR1 MRHNA and CDR2 SNTAGT. Losses at the gene ends were 8 bases for V and 6 bases for J; bases not matched to a gene: 13. This CDR3 comprises 15 residues. The CDR3 spells CASSRLSGTANEQFF. In DNA form, the CDR3 reads TGTGCCAGCTCGAGGCTAAGCGGGACGGCCAATGAGCAGTTCTTC.

This clone is deemed medium-sized. This rearrangement joins TRBV7-2 to TRBJ2-3; D is perhaps TRBD2 (6 bases). There are 15 residues in the CDR3. The germline V and J ends were trimmed by 4 bases and 2 bases, with 13 bases remaining between them. Per the germline V gene, CDR1 is SGHTA and CDR2 is FQGNSA. CDR3 nucleotide sequence: TGTGCCAGCAGCTCCCACGGGGGTATCACAGATACGCAGTATTTT. It is translated as CASSSHGGITDTQYF.

The chain is built from TRBV7-2 and TRBJ2-5, with TRBD2 matching over 10 bases. The trim removed 5 bases at V and 2 bases at J, leaving 8 bases unmatched. This CDR3 spans 16 amino acids. CDR1 is SGHTA and CDR2 is FQGNSA in the germline V gene. This CDR3 reads CASSPWGLAKQETQYF. The CDR3 DNA sequence: TGTGCCAGCAGCCCCTGGGGACTAGCGAAGCAAGAGACCCAGTACTTC.

V is TRBV7-6 and J is TRBJ1-3, with 8 bases aligning to TRBD1. Germline assignment: CDR1 SGHVS and CDR2 FNYEAQ. This CDR3 contains 16 residues. J lost 4 bases, V lost 0 bases, and 5 bases had no gene match. CDR3 region: CASSLAGQGGGNTIYF. The CDR3 nucleotides read TGTGCCAGCAGCTTAGCCGGACAGGGAGGAGGAAACACCATATATTTT.

The rearrangement links TRBV4-2 to TRBJ2-3; 10 nucleotides agree with TRBD2. The CDR3 is 15 residues long. With 0 bases clipped from V and 4 bases from J, the junction kept 1 base outside the gene matches. From germline, CDR1 is LGHNA and CDR2 YNFKEQ. DNA of the CDR3: TGTGCCAGCAGCCAAGATGGACTAGCGGCAGATACGCAGTATTTT. It yields the protein CASSQDGLAADTQYF.

The genes are TRBV6-1 and TRBJ1-5; D is uncertain. The germline CDR1 and CDR2 sequences are MNHNS and SASEGT. This CDR3 has 15 amino acids. Between the trimmed V and J ends, which lost 2 bases and 1 base, there was a span of 9 bases. The CDR3 DNA reads as TGTGCCAGCAGTGAAAGTTATTGGAGCAATCAGCCCCAGCATTTT. This translates into CASSESYWSNQPQHF.